This entry concerns a single TCR beta chain. Its target is not known. The data were taken from a study of Ad26.COV2.S vaccination and SARS-CoV-2 variants. Data came from immunoSEQ multiplex PCR; TCRdb stores just in-frame clones and leaves some out. The sample includes approximately 340,000 clones, roughly 84% of them seen just once. Study results and caveats: Reportedly, spike-specific CD8+ and CD4+ T cell responses achieved substantial breadth once vaccination had taken place. Greater spike-specific TCR breadth was seen in vaccine recipients than in placebo recipients. Non-spike TCR breadth was similar in vaccine and placebo recipients.

The CDR3 has 15 amino acids. The V gene's germline CDR1 is SEHNR and CDR2 FQNEAQ (reference sequence). The V end was cut by 1 base, the J end by 4 bases, with 10 bases between. Treatment denoted: approximately 18 received Ad26.COV2.S at low or high dose, single or two shots; about five received placebo; per-sample allocation not given. Day 63 after the first injection of vaccine or placebo was the sampling time. Within Boston, the person who donated was an adult of 18-55 years. This TCR came from a person between 18 and 59 years old who received the Ad26.COV2.S COVID-19 vaccine or a placebo. V and J are TRBV7-9 and TRBJ1-4; TRBD1 is a possible D gene (5 bases). Sequencing was performed on peripheral blood, taken in a trial of Ad26.COV2.S vaccine versus placebo. The CDR3 region is CASSLEAGLNEKLFF. CDR3 sequence (DNA): TGTGCCAGCAGCTTAGAGGCAGGGCTTAATGAAAAACTGTTTTTT. The full variable domain, completed using reference TRBV7-9 and TRBJ1-4, is DTGVSQNPRHKITKRGQNVTFRCDPISEHNRLYWYRQTLGQGPEFLTYFQNEAQLEKSRLLSDRFSAERPKGSFSTLEIQRTEQGDSAMYLCASSLEAGLNEKLFFGSGTQLSVL.